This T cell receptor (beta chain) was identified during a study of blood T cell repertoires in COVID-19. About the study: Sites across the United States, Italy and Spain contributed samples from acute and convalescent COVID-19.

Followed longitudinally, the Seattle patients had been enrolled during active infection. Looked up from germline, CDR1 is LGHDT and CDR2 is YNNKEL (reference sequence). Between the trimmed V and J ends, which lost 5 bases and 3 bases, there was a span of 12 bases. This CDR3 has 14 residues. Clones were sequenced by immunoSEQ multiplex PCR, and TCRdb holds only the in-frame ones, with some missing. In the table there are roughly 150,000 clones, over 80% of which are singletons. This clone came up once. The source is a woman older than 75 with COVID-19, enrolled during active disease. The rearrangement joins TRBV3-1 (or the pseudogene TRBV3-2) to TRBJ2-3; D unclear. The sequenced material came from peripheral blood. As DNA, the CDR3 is TGTGCCAGCAGCTACCCCTCCCGGACAGATACGCAGTATTTT. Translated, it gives CASSYPSRTDTQYF.